The 13 T cell receptor beta chains given below trace back to one sample, sequenced in a study of regulatory T cells in long-lasting Graves disease. CDR3-region Arm-PCR and iRepertoire HTBI primers produced the TCR beta libraries. TCRdb redid the calling of the multiplex PCR reads with MiXCR, one entry per CDR3 protein. The sample has 350,000 to 500,000 distinct CDR3 sequences, 21% seen once. Time point denoted: persistent/refractory GD, antithyroid drugs over 5 years with positive TRAb. The TCR library was made from RNA extracted from PBMCs. Sequenced here: peripheral blood mononuclear cells (PBMCs), sampled when the disease was refractory, from a patient treated with antithyroid drugs. The receptors stem from a female donor with Graves disease.

This clonotype has ten or more counts. This chain uses TRBV15 with TRBJ2-5; D is uncertain. CDR1 is LNHNV and CDR2 is YYDKDF in the germline V gene (reference sequence). V lost 0 bases and J 5 bases, leaving 22 bases between the germline ends. The CDR3 runs 18 residues. The CDR3 is CATSRDSFLPFLFETQYF. The CDR3 coding sequence is TGTGCCACCAGCAGAGATAGTTTCCTGCCCTTTCTGTTTGAGACCCAGTACTTC.

With regard to this clonotype: A read error is likely, as this CDR3 ends without the conserved phenylalanine or tryptophan. This chain links TRBV28 with TRBJ2-7, with D perhaps TRBD2 (6 bases). V was pared by 4 bases and J by 5 bases, with 21 bases between. The CDR3 is 16 amino acids. Germline assignment: CDR1 MDHEN and CDR2 SYDVKM. The CDR3: CASSSAGSARENEQYL. DNA of the CDR3: TGTGCCAGCAGTTCCGCGGGATCGGCCCGGGAAAACGAGCAGTACCTC.

With respect to this clonotype: The junction and the germline gene differ at one end; a read error may be behind it. DNA of the CDR3: TGCAGCGTGGTACAGGGGGCTGGTGAAAAACTGTCTTTT. Amino acids: CSVVQGAGEKLSF. V gene TRBV29-1 combines with J gene TRBJ1-4; 9 positions match TRBD1. The CDR3 contains 13 residues. CDR1 and CDR2 from the germline V gene are SQVTM and ANQGSEA.

This sequence joins TRBV6-1 and TRBJ1-5, with 9 bases matching TRBD1. The CDR3 contains 19 residues. Germline V gives CDR1 MNHNS, CDR2 SASEGT. The V gene end was trimmed by 3 bases and the J gene end by 5 bases; junction bases not matched to a gene: 17. The CDR3 is CASSDFRRTGVRVYQPQHF. DNA for the CDR3: TGTGCCAGCAGTGACTTCCGACGGACAGGGGTGAGGGTCTATCAGCCCCAGCATTTT.

This clonotype was observed at least ten times. The rearrangement joins TRBV15 to TRBJ2-5; the D gene is possibly TRBD2 (5 bases). Near its end, the DNA agrees better with TRBJ2-7, so the J call may be wrong. CDR1 and CDR2 from the germline V gene are LNHNV and YYDKDF (reference sequence). The CDR3 sequence is 13 residues long. In nucleotides, the CDR3 is TGTGCCACCAGCAGAGAACGGGACTACGAGCAGTACTTC. Residues: CATSRERDYEQYF.

In this sample, this clonotype turned up many times. J is TRBJ1-6 and V is TRBV30; 7 bases align to TRBD1. The CDR3 is 17 amino acids. J was trimmed by 10 bases and V by 3 bases; bases with no gene match: 18. Germline V gene data show CDR1 as GTSNPN and CDR2 as SVGIG (reference sequence). The CDR3 sequence is CAWRSPYRGVWNSPLHF. The CDR3 coding sequence is TGTGCCTGGAGATCCCCTTACAGGGGAGTATGGAACTCACCCCTCCACTTT. Full variable domain (remainder filled in from reference TRBV30 and TRBJ1-6): SQTIHQWPATLVQPVGSPLSLECTVEGTSNPNLYWYRQAAGRGLQLLFYSVGIGQISSEVPQNLSASRPQDRQFILSSKKLLLSDSGFYLCAWRSPYRGVWNSPLHFGNGTRLTVT.

This clonotype has at least ten counts. This rearrangement joins TRBV7-9 to TRBJ2-7, with no clear D. The V and J ends lost 5 bases and 7 bases respectively, with 9 bases between them. CDR1 SEHNR and CDR2 FQNEAQ come from the germline V gene (reference sequence). The CDR3 spans 11 residues. CDR3 nucleotide sequence: TGTGCCAGCAGCAACATTGAGGAGCAGTACTTC. Translating gives CASSNIEEQYF.

This clonotype was detected only once. This chain uses TRBV25-1 with TRBJ2-5; 7 nucleotides line up with TRBD2. V lost 7 bases, J lost 0 bases, and 5 bases stayed unmatched. Germline V CDR1 and CDR2: MGHDK, SYGVNS. CDR3 size: 14 residues. CDR3 sequence (DNA): TGTGCCAGCACACAAGCGGGACACCAAGAGACCCAGTACTTC. Its translation is CASTQAGHQETQYF.

In its sample, this clonotype was seen a few times. The rearrangement joins TRBV20-1 to TRBJ2-7; D perhaps matches TRBD2 (5 bases). The V end lost 2 bases, the J end lost 2 bases, and 13 bases lay between the germline ends. Germline loops: CDR1 DFQATT, CDR2 SNEGSKA (reference sequence). This CDR3 is 14 amino acids long. For the CDR3, the DNA is TGCAGTGCTAGACATTATGAGGGAGCCTACGAGCAGTACTTC. Amino acid sequence: CSARHYEGAYEQYF.

The V call is TRBV19, the J call TRBJ1-5; D is ambiguous. There are 15 residues in the CDR3. V gave up 4 bases and J gave up 0 bases, with 10 bases separating them. Germline V gene sequence: CDR1 LNHDA, CDR2 SQIVND (reference sequence). DNA for the CDR3: TGTGCCAGTAGTACCTGGACCAATAGCAATCAGCCCCAGCATTTT. Translating gives CASSTWTNSNQPQHF.

Only a few counts were recorded for this clonotype. The gene calls are TRBV7-9 and TRBJ1-1; D not certain. Germline lookup yields CDR1 SEHNR and CDR2 FQNEAQ (reference sequence). Trimming left V 4 bases short and J 6 bases short, with 12 bases between. This CDR3 spans 13 amino acids. CDR3 protein: CASSSLRTPEAFF. The CDR3 coding sequence is TGTGCCAGCAGCTCCCTCCGGACCCCTGAAGCTTTCTTT.

This clonotype was seen more than once but under ten times. The rearrangement links TRBV2 to TRBJ1-1; D possibly corresponds to TRBD1 (5 bases). The CDR3 is 13 residues long. V was cut by 4 bases and J by 6 bases, with 12 bases left in between. Germline V gives CDR1 SNHLY, CDR2 FYNNEI. The CDR3 coding sequence is TGTGCCAGCAGTGTCAGGGAGTGGGCTGAAGCTTTCTTT. It is translated as CASSVREWAEAFF.

V gene TRBV5-1 combines with J gene TRBJ1-2, with 7 bases identical to TRBD1. Trimming removed 4 bases from V and 4 bases from J; junction bases left unmatched: 4. The CDR3 contains 13 residues. CDR1 is SGHRS, CDR2 YFSETQ, per germline. The CDR3 loop reads CASSRDSSYGYTF. CDR3 DNA sequence: TGCGCCAGCAGCCGGGACAGCTCCTATGGCTACACCTTC.